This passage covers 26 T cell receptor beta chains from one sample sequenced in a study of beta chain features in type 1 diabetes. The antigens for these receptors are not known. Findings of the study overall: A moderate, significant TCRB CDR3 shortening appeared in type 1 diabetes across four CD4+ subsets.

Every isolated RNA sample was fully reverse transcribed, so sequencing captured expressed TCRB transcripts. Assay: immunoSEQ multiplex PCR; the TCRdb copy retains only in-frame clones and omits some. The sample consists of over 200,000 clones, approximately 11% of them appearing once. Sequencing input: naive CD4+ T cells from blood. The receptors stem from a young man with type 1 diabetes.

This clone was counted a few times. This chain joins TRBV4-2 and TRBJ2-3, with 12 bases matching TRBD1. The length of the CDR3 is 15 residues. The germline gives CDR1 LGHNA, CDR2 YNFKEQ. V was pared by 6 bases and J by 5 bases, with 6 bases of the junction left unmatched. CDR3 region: CASRTRDRGQDTQYF. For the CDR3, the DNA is TGTGCCAGCAGAACCCGGGACAGGGGGCAAGATACGCAGTATTTT.

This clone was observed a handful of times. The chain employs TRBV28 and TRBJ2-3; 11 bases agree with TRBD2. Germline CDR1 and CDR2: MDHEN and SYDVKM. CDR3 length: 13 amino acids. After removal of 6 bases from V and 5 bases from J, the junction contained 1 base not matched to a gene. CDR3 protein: CASSLAGGDTQYF. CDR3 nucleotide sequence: TGTGCCAGCAGCCTAGCGGGGGGAGATACGCAGTATTTT.

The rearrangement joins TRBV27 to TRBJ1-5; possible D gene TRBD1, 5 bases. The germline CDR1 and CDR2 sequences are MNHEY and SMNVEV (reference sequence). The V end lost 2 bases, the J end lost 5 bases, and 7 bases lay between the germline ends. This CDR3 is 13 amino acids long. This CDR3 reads CASSLAGDQPQHF. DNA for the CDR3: TGTGCCAGCAGTTTAGCGGGGGATCAGCCCCAGCATTTT.

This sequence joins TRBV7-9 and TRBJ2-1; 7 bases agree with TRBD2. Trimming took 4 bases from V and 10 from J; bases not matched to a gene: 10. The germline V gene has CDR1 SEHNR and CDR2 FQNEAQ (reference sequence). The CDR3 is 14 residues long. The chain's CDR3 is CASSSPPAGVEQFF. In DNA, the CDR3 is TGTGCCAGCAGCTCGCCCCCTGCGGGGGTCGAGCAGTTCTTC.

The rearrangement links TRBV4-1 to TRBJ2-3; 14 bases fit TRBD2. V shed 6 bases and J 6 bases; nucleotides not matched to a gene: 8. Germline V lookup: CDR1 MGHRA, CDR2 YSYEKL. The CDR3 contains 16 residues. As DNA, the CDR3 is TGCGCCAGCAGTAGGACTAGCGGGGGGCCTAGGGATACGCAGTATTTT. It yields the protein CASSRTSGGPRDTQYF.

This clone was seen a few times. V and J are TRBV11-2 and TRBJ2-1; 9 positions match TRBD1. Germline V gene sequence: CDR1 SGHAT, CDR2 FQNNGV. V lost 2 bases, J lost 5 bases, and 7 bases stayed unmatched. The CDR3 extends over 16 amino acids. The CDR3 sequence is CASSLPTGTGNNEQFF. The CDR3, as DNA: TGTGCCAGCAGCTTACCAACCGGGACAGGGAACAATGAGCAGTTCTTC.

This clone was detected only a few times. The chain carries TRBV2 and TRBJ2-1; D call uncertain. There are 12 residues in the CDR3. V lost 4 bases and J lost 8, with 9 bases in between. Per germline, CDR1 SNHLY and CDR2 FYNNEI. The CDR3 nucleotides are TGTGCCAGCAGTGTGGGCGCTGATGAGCAGTTCTTC. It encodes CASSVGADEQFF. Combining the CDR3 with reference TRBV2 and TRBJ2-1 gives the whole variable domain EPEVTQTPSHQVTQMGQEVILRCVPISNHLYFYWYRQILGQKVEFLVSFYNNEISEKSEIFDDQFSVERPDGSNFTLKIRSTKLEDSAMYFCASSVGADEQFFGPGTRLTVL.

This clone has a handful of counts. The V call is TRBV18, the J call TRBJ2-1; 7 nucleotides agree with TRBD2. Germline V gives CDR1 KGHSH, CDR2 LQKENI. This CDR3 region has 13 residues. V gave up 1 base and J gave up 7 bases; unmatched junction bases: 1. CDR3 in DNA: TGTGCCAGCTCACCACGGCGGGGGAATGAGCAGTTCTTC. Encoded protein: CASSPRRGNEQFF.

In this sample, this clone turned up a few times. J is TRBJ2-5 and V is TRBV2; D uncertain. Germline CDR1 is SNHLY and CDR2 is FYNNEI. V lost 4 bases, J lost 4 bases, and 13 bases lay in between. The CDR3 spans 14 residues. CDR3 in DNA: TGTGCCAGCAGTGCGAACAGCAATTCAGAGACCCAGTACTTC. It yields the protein CASSANSNSETQYF.

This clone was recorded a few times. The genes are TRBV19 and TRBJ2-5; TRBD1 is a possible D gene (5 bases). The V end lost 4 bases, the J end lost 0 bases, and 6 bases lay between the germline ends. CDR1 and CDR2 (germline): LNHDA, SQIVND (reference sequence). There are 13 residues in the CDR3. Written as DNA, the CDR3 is TGTGCCAGTAGTACCAGGGACCAAGAGACCCAGTACTTC. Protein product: CASSTRDQETQYF.

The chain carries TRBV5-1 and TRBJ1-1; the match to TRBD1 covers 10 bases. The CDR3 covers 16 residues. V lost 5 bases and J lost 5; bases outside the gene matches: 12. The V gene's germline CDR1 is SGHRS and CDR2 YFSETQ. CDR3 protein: CASSSGTGADKTEAFF. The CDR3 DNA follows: TGCGCCAGCAGTTCCGGGACAGGGGCGGACAAGACTGAAGCTTTCTTT.

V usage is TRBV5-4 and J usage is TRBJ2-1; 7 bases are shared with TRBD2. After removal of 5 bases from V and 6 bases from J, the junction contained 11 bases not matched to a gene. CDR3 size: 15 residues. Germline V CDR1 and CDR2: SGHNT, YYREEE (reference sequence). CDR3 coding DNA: TGTGCCAGCAGTCTACCGGGACTAAGAGGCAATGAGCAGTTCTTC. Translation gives CASSLPGLRGNEQFF. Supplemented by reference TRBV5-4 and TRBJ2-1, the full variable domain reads ETGVTQSPTHLIKTRGQQVTLRCSSQSGHNTVSWYQQALGQGPQFIFQYYREEENGRGNFPPRFSGLQFPNYSSELNVNALELDDSALYLCASSLPGLRGNEQFFGPGTRLTVL.

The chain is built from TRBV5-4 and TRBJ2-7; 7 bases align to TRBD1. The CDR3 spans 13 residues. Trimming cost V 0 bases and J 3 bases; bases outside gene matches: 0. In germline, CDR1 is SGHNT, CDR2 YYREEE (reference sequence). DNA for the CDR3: TGTGCCAGCAGCTTGGACAGGGGCTACGAGCAGTACTTC. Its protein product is CASSLDRGYEQYF.

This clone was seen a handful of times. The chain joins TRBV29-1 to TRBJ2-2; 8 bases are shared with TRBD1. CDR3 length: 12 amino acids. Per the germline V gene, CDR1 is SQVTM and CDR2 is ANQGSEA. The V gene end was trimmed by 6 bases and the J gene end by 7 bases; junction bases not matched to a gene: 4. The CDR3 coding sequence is TGCAGCGTGCAGGGGGCGGACGGGGAGCTGTTTTTT. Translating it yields CSVQGADGELFF.

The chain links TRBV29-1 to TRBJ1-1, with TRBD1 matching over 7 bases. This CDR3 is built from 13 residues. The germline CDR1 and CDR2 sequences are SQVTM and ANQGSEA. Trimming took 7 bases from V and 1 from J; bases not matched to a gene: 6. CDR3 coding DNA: TGCAGCGCAACGGGACAGCGGAACACTGAAGCTTTCTTT. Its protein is CSATGQRNTEAFF.

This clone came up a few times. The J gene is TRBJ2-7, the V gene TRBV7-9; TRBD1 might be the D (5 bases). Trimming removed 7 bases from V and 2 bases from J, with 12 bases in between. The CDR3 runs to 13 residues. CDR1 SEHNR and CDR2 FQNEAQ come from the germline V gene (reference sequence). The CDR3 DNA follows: TGTGCCAGCACCCAACAGGAGCCCTACGAGCAGTACTTC. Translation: CASTQQEPYEQYF.

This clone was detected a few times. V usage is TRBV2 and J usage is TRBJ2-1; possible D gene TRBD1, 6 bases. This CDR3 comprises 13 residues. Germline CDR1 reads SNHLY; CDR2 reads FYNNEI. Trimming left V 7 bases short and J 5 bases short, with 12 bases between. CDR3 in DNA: TGTGCCAGCAATAAGGGGGTAAACAATGAGCAGTTCTTC. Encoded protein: CASNKGVNNEQFF.

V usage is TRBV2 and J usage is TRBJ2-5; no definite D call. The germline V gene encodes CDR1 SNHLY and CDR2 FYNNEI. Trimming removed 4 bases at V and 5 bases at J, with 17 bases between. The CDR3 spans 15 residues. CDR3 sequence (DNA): TGTGCCAGCAGTGCTACCCAGGCCACCTCTGAGACCCAGTACTTC. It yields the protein CASSATQATSETQYF.

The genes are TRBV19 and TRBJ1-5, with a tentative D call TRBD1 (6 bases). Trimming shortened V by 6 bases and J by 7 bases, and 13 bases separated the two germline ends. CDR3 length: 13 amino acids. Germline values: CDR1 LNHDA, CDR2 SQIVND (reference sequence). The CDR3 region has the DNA TGTGCCAGTAGCCGGGGGGCGGGCCAGCCCCAGCATTTT. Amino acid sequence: CASSRGAGQPQHF.

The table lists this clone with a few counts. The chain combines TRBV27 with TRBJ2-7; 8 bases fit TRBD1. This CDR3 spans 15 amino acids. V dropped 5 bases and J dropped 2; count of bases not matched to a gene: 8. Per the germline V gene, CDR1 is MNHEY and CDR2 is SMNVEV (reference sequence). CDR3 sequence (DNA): TGTGCCAGCAGTCCTCAGGGGGCGCAGGCCTACGAGCAGTACTTC. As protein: CASSPQGAQAYEQYF.

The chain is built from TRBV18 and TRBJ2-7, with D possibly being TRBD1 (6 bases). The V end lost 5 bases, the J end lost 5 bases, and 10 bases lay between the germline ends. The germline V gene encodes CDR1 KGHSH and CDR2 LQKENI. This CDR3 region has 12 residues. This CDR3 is CASSKQGNEQYF. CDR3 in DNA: TGTGCCAGCTCAAAACAGGGTAACGAGCAGTACTTC.

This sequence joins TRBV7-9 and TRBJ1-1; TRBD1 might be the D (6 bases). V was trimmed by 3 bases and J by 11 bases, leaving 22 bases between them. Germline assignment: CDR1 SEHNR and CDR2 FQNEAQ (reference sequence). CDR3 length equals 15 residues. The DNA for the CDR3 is TGTGCCAGCAGCTTCCTCAGCGGGGGCGGATATGGGGCTTTCTTT. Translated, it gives CASSFLSGGGYGAFF.

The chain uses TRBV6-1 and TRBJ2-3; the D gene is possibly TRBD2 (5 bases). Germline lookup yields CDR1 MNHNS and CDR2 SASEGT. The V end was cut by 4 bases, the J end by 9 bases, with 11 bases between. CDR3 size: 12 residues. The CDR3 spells CASSVGRGTQYF. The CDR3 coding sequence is TGTGCCAGCAGTGTTGGGAGAGGCACGCAGTATTTT.

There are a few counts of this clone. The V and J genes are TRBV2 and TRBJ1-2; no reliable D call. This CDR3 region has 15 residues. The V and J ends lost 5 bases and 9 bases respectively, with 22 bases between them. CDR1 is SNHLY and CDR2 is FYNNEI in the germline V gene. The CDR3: CASSPGWAVRSRYTF. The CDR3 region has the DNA TGTGCCAGCAGTCCCGGCTGGGCAGTACGATCGCGCTACACCTTC.

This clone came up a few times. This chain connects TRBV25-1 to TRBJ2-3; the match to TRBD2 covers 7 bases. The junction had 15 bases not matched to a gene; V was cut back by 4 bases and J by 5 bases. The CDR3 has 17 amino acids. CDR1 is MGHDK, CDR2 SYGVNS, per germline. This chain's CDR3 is CASSAPRGVTGGDTQYF. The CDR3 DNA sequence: TGTGCCAGCAGTGCCCCCCGGGGGGTGACGGGGGGAGATACGCAGTATTTT.

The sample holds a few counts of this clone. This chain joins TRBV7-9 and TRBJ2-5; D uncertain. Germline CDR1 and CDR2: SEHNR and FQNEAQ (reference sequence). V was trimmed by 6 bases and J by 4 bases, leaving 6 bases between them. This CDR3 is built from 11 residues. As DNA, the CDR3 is TGTGCCAGCAGTCACTTAGAGACCCAGTACTTC. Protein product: CASSHLETQYF.